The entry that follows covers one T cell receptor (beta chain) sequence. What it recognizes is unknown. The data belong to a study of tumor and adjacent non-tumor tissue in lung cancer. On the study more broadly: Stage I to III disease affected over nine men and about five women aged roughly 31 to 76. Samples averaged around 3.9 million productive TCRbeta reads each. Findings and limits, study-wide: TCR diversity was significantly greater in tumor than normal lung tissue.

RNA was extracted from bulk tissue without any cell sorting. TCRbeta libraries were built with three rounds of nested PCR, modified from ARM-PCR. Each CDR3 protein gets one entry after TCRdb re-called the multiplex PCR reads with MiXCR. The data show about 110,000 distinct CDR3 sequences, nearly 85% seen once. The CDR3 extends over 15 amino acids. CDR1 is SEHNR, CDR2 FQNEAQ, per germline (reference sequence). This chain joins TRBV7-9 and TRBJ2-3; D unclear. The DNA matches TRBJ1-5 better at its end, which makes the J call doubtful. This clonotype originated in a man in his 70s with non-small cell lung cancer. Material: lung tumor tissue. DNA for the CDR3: TGTGCCAGCAGCCGGACTAGTGGGAGAATAGATACGCAGCATTTT. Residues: CASSRTSGRIDTQHF.